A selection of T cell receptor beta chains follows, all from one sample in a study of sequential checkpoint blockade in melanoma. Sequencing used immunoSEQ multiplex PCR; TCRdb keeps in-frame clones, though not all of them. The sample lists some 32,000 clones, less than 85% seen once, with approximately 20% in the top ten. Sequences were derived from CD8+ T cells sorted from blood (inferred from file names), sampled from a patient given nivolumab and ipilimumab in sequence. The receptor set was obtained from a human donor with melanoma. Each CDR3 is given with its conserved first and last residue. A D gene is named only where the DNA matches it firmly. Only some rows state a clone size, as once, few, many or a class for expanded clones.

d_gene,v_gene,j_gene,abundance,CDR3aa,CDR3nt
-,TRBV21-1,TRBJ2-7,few,CASSASGAQVPYEQYF,TGTGCCAGCAGCGCCTCTGGGGCTCAGGTCCCCTACGAGCAGTACTTC
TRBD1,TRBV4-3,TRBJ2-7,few,CASSQGQGEGYEQYF,TGCGCCAGCAGCCAAGGGCAGGGGGAAGGCTACGAGCAGTACTTC
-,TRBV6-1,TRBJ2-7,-,CAIRRGSSYEQYF,TGTGCCATCCGACGGGGAAGCTCCTACGAGCAGTACTTC
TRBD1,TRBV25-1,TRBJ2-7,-,CASSLTGWDEQYF,TGTGCCAGCAGTTTGACAGGGTGGGACGAGCAGTACTTC
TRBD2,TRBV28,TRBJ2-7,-,CASSPSPTSGRREQYF,TGTGCCAGCAGCCCTTCCCCGACTAGCGGGCGGAGGGAGCAGTACTTC
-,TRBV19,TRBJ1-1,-,CASSKGLGRYTEAFF,TGTGCCAGTAGTAAGGGACTCGGCAGATACACTGAAGCTTTCTTT
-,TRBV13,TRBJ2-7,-,CASSFRGTSSYEQYF,TGTGCCAGCAGCTTTCGGGGGACGAGCTCCTACGAGCAGTACTTC
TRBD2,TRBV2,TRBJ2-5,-,CASRTSGRNQETQYF,TGTGCCAGCAGAACTAGCGGGAGGAATCAAGAGACCCAGTACTTC
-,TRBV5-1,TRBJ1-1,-,CASSLDRNTEAFF,TGCGCCAGCAGCTTGGATCGGAACACTGAAGCTTTCTTT
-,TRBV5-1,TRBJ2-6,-,CASSLGRPIVSGANVLTF,TGCGCCAGCAGCTTGGGCAGGCCCATTGTCTCTGGGGCCAACGTCCTGACTTTC
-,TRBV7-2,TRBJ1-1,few,CASSPWTANTEAFF,TGTGCCAGCAGCCCGTGGACAGCGAACACTGAAGCTTTCTTT
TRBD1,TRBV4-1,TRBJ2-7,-,CASSPWTGESYEQYF,TGCGCCAGCAGCCCTTGGACAGGGGAATCTTACGAGCAGTACTTC
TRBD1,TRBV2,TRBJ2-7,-,CASTTRSGTGYEQYF,TGTGCCAGCACTACCCGGTCGGGGACAGGCTACGAGCAGTACTTC
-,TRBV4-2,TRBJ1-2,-,CASSQESVLNYGYTF,TGTGCCAGCAGCCAAGAGTCAGTTCTTAACTATGGCTACACCTTC
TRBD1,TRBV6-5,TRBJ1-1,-,CASRSTGGNTEAFF,TGTGCCAGCAGATCGACAGGGGGAAACACTGAAGCTTTCTTT
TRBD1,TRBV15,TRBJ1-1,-,CATSPGQRNTEAFF,TGTGCCACCAGCCCGGGACAGCGGAACACTGAAGCTTTCTTT